This T cell receptor beta chain was profiled in a study of cytomegalovirus exposure and HLA in healthy donors. General observations from the study: Reported results showed that the classifier diagnosed cytomegalovirus status with high specificity and sensitivity. Sequences of the TCR beta chain were said to predict the HLA-A and HLA-B alleles of most subjects accurately. Earlier analysis found most TCR beta V segments productive about 87% or about 30% of the time.

Researchers ran the PCR with 60 Vbeta and 13 Jbeta primers. Authors' methods: In a later analysis, 75 million to 95 million unique TCR beta chains included roughly 11 million shared by two or more donors. This table comes from immunoSEQ multiplex PCR, and its TCRdb copy is limited to in-frame clones, with some not included. V, J and clone size are taken as reported in that table, and D and trimming were inferred from the DNA itself. The table has under 200,000 clones, roughly 75% seen once. Germline assignment: CDR1 MNHEY and CDR2 SMNVEV (reference sequence). CDR3 size: 15 residues. V lost 2 bases, J lost 1 base, and 9 bases lay in between. With respect to this clone: The antigen remains unidentified.

The V call is TRBV27, the J call TRBJ2-1; a possible D gene is TRBD2 (6 bases). The TCR sequence derives from a man in his forties or fifties in good health and CMV-seronegative. The sequenced sample consisted of PBMCs. The CDR3: CASSLKRESYNEQFF. In nucleotides, the CDR3 is TGTGCCAGCAGTTTAAAACGGGAGTCCTACAATGAGCAGTTCTTC.